What follows is one T cell receptor beta chain and its context. Its antigen is not known. The naive CD8 population came from CD45RO-negative cells selected for CCR7, without terminally differentiated effector memory CD45RA+ cells. With 3 bases removed from V and 3 bases from J, the gap between germline ends came to 12 bases. The CDR3 contains 15 residues. In germline, CDR1 is SGDLS, CDR2 YYNGEE. This sample is part of a study of shared clonotypes between healthy human individuals. Each PCR replicate from the sorted subsets contained around 0.2 ug DNA, which is some 32,000 T cell genomes. Profiling relied on immunoSEQ multiplex PCR, and the TCRdb table lists in-frame clones only, not all of them. The table shows about 680,000 clones, with around 92% occurring only once. The study, taken as a whole, reports: Among donors, the sharing of clonotypes was expected to be influenced by sequencing depth. Donor scarcity curtailed the genetic and exposure-history diversity represented herein.

The sequence was collected from a man aged 25-40 years in good health. The V gene is TRBV9, the J gene TRBJ2-2; D gene ambiguous. Sequenced input: naive CD8+ T cells sorted from blood. CDR3 protein: CASSAPQQHTGELFF. In nucleotides, the CDR3 is TGTGCCAGCAGCGCCCCCCAACAACACACCGGGGAGCTGTTTTTT.